Given below is one T cell receptor (beta chain) in context. The CDR3 consists of 16 residues. J was trimmed by 0 bases and V by 2 bases; bases with no gene match: 6. The germline V gene encodes CDR1 MDHEN and CDR2 SYDVKM. Original processing notes: For nucleated cells, counts were estimated from reference gene primer amplification. The table came from immunoSEQ multiplex PCR; TCRdb's copy has only in-frame clones and leaves some out. The DNA gave D and trimming, while V, J and clone size come from that table. Among 90,000 to 110,000 clones listed, 85% to 90% were seen once. The data originate from a study of blood T cell repertoires in COVID-19. The wider study: Both acute and convalescent COVID-19 samples were obtained from the United States, Italy and Spain. PBMCs, B-cell-depleted T cells, or T cells were the source of the cDNA or gDNA that made up the material.

This sequence joins TRBV28 and TRBJ2-5; 7 nucleotides match TRBD1. Input material: peripheral blood. The sequence was collected from a human donor in a cohort sampled during active COVID-19. The CDR3 loop is CASSLLRGTDQETQYF. The CDR3 coding sequence is TGTGCCAGCAGTTTACTCCGTGGGACAGACCAAGAGACCCAGTACTTC.